Following are 7 T cell receptor beta chains from one sample sequenced in a study of cytomegalovirus exposure and HLA in healthy donors. The PCR employed 60 Vbeta primers together with 13 Jbeta primers. The data were produced by immunoSEQ multiplex PCR, yet TCRdb's version contains in-frame clones alone and is incomplete. The sample consists of over 150,000 clones, about 76% of them appearing once. Input material: PBMCs. Receptor source: a woman aged 18-29 years in good health and CMV-seropositive.

The table lists this clone with a few counts. The V and J genes are TRBV29-1 and TRBJ2-1, with TRBD2 identical over 8 bases. The CDR3 runs 17 residues. Germline V CDR1 and CDR2: SQVTM, ANQGSEA. The V segment lost 0 bases and the J segment 8 bases; nucleotides outside the gene matches: 15. Here the CDR3 DNA reads TGCAGCGTTGAAGACCGTACGTCGGGCGGGGGGATCGATGAGCAGTTCTTC. Translation gives CSVEDRTSGGGIDEQFF.

A word on this clone: The same CDR3 is also encoded by other DNA sequences in this sample. The chain carries TRBV11-1 and TRBJ2-7; 8 nucleotides agree with TRBD1. This CDR3 is 12 amino acids long. V gave up 3 bases and J gave up 5 bases; unmatched junction bases: 0. Germline V gives CDR1 SGHAT, CDR2 FQDESV (reference sequence). CDR3 amino acids: CASSLDRDEQYF. The CDR3 DNA reads as TGTGCCAGCAGCTTGGACAGGGACGAGCAGTACTTC.

There are a few counts of this clone. The chain is built from TRBV9 and TRBJ2-7, with 8 nucleotides matching TRBD1. Trimming took 4 bases from V and 6 from J; bases not matched to a gene: 9. Per germline, CDR1 SGDLS and CDR2 YYNGEE. The CDR3 is made up of 14 amino acids. The CDR3 protein is CASSSVDRGGEQYF. The CDR3 bases are TGTGCCAGCAGCTCGGTTGACAGGGGCGGCGAGCAGTACTTC.

This rearrangement joins TRBV7-9 to TRBJ1-5; D is unresolved. V shed 2 bases and J shed 3 bases, with 14 bases lying between them. The CDR3 is 16 amino acids. Germline values: CDR1 SEHNR, CDR2 FQNEAQ (reference sequence). The CDR3 nucleotides read TGTGCCAGCAGCTTATCGCAAGGAGGCCCCAATCAGCCCCAGCATTTT. This encodes CASSLSQGGPNQPQHF.

The rearrangement joins TRBV19 to TRBJ2-7; tentatively, D is TRBD2 (6 bases). This CDR3 is built from 13 residues. The germline CDR1 and CDR2 sequences are LNHDA and SQIVND (reference sequence). The V end lost 9 bases, the J end lost 7 bases, and 19 bases lay between the germline ends. The CDR3 DNA reads as TGTGCCAGCACCCCTCTTGGGGGGAGTGAGCAGTACTTC. Amino acids: CASTPLGGSEQYF.

J is TRBJ2-5 and V is TRBV27; tentatively, D is TRBD1 (5 bases). Trimming removed 0 bases from V and 4 bases from J, with 12 bases in between. In germline, CDR1 is MNHEY, CDR2 SMNVEV (reference sequence). CDR3 length: 15 amino acids. CDR3 in amino acids: CASSLSWQGPETQYF. For the CDR3, the DNA is TGTGCCAGCAGTTTATCGTGGCAGGGCCCAGAGACCCAGTACTTC.

The rearrangement uses TRBV11-2 and TRBJ2-7, with unresolved D. CDR1 and CDR2 (germline): SGHAT, FQNNGV. The V end was cut by 5 bases, the J end by 3 bases, with 17 bases between. This CDR3 is built from 15 residues. The CDR3 DNA sequence: TGTGCCAGCAGCCGAGGTCTACCCATAAACTACGAGCAGTACTTC. This translates into CASSRGLPINYEQYF.